This is a list of T cell receptor beta chains from one sample in a study of tumor-infiltrating lymphocytes in primary liver carcinoma. TCRdb re-called the multiplex PCR reads through MiXCR, storing one row per CDR3 protein. This table holds about 350,000 distinct CDR3 sequences, less than 65% found once. Sequenced: peripheral blood. The source is a man aged 40-55 years with primary liver carcinoma and hepatitis B virus infection. Each CDR3 is given with its conserved first and last residue. The order of the fields is clone size, J gene, D gene, V gene, CDR3 DNA, CDR3 protein. D genes are given only for firm matches. Some rows have no size entry. The others give once, few or many, or a class for an expanded clone.

size: .; J: TRBJ1-1; D: TRBD1; V: TRBV12-3/TRBV12-4; DNA: TGTGCCAGCAGTAGGGGGACAGGGGGCTTTCGGGACACTGAAGCTTTCTTT; CDR3: CASSRGTGGFRDTEAFF
size: .; J: TRBJ2-7; D: .; V: TRBV4-1; DNA: TGCGCCAGTAGCCTACCTACATCCGGGGGCTCCTACGAGCAGTACTTC; CDR3: CASSLPTSGGSYEQYF
size: .; J: TRBJ2-1; D: .; V: TRBV11-2; DNA: TGTGCCAGCAGCTTAGTGGCCGCACACAATGAGCGGTTCTTC; CDR3: CASSLVAAHNERFF
size: .; J: TRBJ2-1; D: .; V: TRBV11-2; DNA: TGTGGCAGCAACTTAGTAGGGAATCAGGACAATGAGCAGTTCTTC; CDR3: CGSNLVGNQDNEQFF
size: many; J: TRBJ2-7; D: .; V: TRBV6-2/TRBV6-3; DNA: TGTGCCAGCAGTTACTCGACCAACTACGAGCAGTACTTC; CDR3: CASSYSTNYEQYF
size: few; J: TRBJ2-7; D: .; V: TRBV30; DNA: TGTGCCTGGAGTGTATGGCAGAGGGACCAGGACTACGAGCAGTACTTC; CDR3: CAWSVWQRDQDYEQYF
size: .; J: TRBJ2-3; D: TRBD1; V: TRBV11-3; DNA: TGTGCCATCAGCTTACGACAGGGGACAGATACGCAGTATTTT; CDR3: CAISLRQGTDTQYF
size: many; J: TRBJ1-1; D: .; V: TRBV4-2; DNA: TGTGCCAGCAGCCAGGCCCGGGGGGGAGGGACTGAAGCTTTCTTT; CDR3: CASSQARGGGTEAFF
size: .; J: TRBJ2-7; D: TRBD2; V: TRBV11-2; DNA: TGTGCCAGCAGCGAAGGACTAGCGCCCGCCTTTGACGATCAGTACTTC; CDR3: CASSEGLAPAFDDQYF
size: .; J: TRBJ2-2; D: TRBD2; V: TRBV7-9; DNA: TGTGCCAGCAGCACCGAGATAGCGGGACCCTTAGGCGGGGAGCTGTTTTTT; CDR3: CASSTEIAGPLGGELFF
size: .; J: TRBJ2-7; D: .; V: TRBV5-1; DNA: TGCGCCAGCAGCTTGGCCGAGGGGACGCCTGAGCAGTACTTC; CDR3: CASSLAEGTPEQYF
size: many; J: TRBJ1-6; D: .; V: TRBV11-2; DNA: TGTGCCAGCAGCTTAGACCCCGGCTCACCCCTCCACTTT; CDR3: CASSLDPGSPLHF
size: .; J: TRBJ2-1; D: .; V: TRBV7-9; DNA: TGTGCCAGCAGCTCGGGACCCACCCGAAGGGAGCAGTTCTTC; CDR3: CASSSGPTRREQFF
size: many; J: TRBJ1-2; D: .; V: TRBV6-5; DNA: TGTGCCAGCAGGGACGGCGGGGGACATGGCTACACCTTC; CDR3: CASRDGGGHGYTF
size: many; J: TRBJ2-7; D: TRBD1; V: TRBV12-3/TRBV12-4; DNA: TGTGCCAGCAGCCCTCAGTCCTTAGGGACAGGGCTCGACGAGCAGTACTTC; CDR3: CASSPQSLGTGLDEQYF
size: .; J: TRBJ1-1; D: .; V: TRBV7-8; DNA: TGTGCCAGCAGCTCCCCTGGGCGGGCGAACACTGAAGCTTTCTTT; CDR3: CASSSPGRANTEAFF
size: .; J: TRBJ2-5; D: .; V: TRBV11-2; DNA: TGTGCCAGCAGCCCTAGCTCAATCCAGGGTACTGGGCGGGAGACCCAGTACTTC; CDR3: CASSPSSIQGTGRETQYF
size: .; J: TRBJ2-3; D: .; V: TRBV11-2; DNA: TGTGCCAGCAGCTTAGATCTCGGAGCGGCGGATATGCAGTATTTT; CDR3: CASSLDLGAADMQYF
size: .; J: TRBJ2-7; D: .; V: TRBV5-1; DNA: TGCGCCAGAAGCTTGTACCCCGTCCCCTACGAGCAGTACTTC; CDR3: CARSLYPVPYEQYF
size: .; J: TRBJ2-7; D: .; V: TRBV1; DNA: TGCACCAACAGCCCCACTAGCGGGTCGTATCCCTACGAGCAGTACTTC; CDR3: CTNSPTSGSYPYEQYF
size: .; J: TRBJ2-7; D: .; V: TRBV28; DNA: TGTGCCAGCAGTCCTCGAGCGATCATCCTCTCCTACGAGCAGTACTTC; CDR3: CASSPRAIILSYEQYF
size: .; J: TRBJ2-1; D: TRBD2; V: TRBV29-1; DNA: TGCAGCGTAACGGCGACTAGCGGGACGGTTCGGTTTGGTGAGCAGTTCTTC; CDR3: CSVTATSGTVRFGEQFF
size: .; J: TRBJ2-3; D: .; V: TRBV5-4; DNA: TGTGCCAGCAGCTTGGAAAGTTTCGGTATGCAGTATTTT; CDR3: CASSLESFGMQYF
size: many; J: TRBJ2-7; D: .; V: TRBV4-3; DNA: TGCGCCAGCAGCCAACAGGGTTCCTACGAGCAGTACTTC; CDR3: CASSQQGSYEQYF
size: .; J: TRBJ1-4; D: .; V: TRBV5-1; DNA: TGCGCCAGCAGACTCGCAACTAATGAAAAACTGTTTTTT; CDR3: CASRLATNEKLFF
size: .; J: TRBJ2-1; D: .; V: TRBV4-2; DNA: TGTCCCAGTAGCCAACTGGGACAACTAAAACTTAGGGATGAGCAGTTCTTC; CDR3: CPSSQLGQLKLRDEQFF
size: .; J: TRBJ2-7; D: .; V: TRBV29-1; DNA: TGCAGCGTTCCAGGGATGCCCGGGCAGTACTTC; CDR3: CSVPGMPGQYF
size: many; J: TRBJ1-1; D: TRBD1; V: TRBV30; DNA: TGTGCCTGGAGTGTTCGCTTCGGGACAGGAGACACTGAAGCTTTCTTT; CDR3: CAWSVRFGTGDTEAFF
size: many; J: TRBJ2-7; D: .; V: TRBV6-6; DNA: TGTGCCAGCAGTTTCCCCGAGGGTCAGGGAACCTACGAGCAGTACTTC; CDR3: CASSFPEGQGTYEQYF
size: few; J: TRBJ2-7; D: TRBD1; V: TRBV11-2; DNA: TGTGCCAGCGGCCGACTTTCGGGACAGGGGCCGGGGGAGCAGTACTTC; CDR3: CASGRLSGQGPGEQYF
size: many; J: TRBJ2-4; D: .; V: TRBV6-2/TRBV6-3; DNA: TGTGCCAGCAGTTACTTAGGAGACATTCAGTACTTC; CDR3: CASSYLGDIQYF
size: .; J: TRBJ1-6; D: TRBD1; V: TRBV7-9; DNA: TGTGCCAGCAGCCAGACAGGGTTAAAGAATTCACCCCTCCACTTT; CDR3: CASSQTGLKNSPLHF
size: once; J: TRBJ2-1; D: TRBD2; V: TRBV28; DNA: TGTGCCAGCAGTTTCCCGACCAGCGGGGTCCCTGAGCAGTTCTTC; CDR3: CASSFPTSGVPEQFF
size: .; J: TRBJ2-1; D: .; V: TRBV11-2; DNA: TGTGCCAGCAGCTCCCCCCGTGGGGGCTCCTACAATGAGCAATTCTTC; CDR3: CASSSPRGGSYNEQFF
size: .; J: TRBJ2-3; D: .; V: TRBV30; DNA: TGTGCCTGGAGTCATGGCGGGAGCACAGATACGCAGTATTTT; CDR3: CAWSHGGSTDTQYF
size: .; J: TRBJ2-1; D: TRBD1; V: TRBV5-4; DNA: TGTGCCAGCAACGGACAGGGGGCAATCATCCGGAATGAGCAGTTCTTC; CDR3: CASNGQGAIIRNEQFF
size: .; J: TRBJ2-7; D: .; V: TRBV5-5; DNA: TGTGCCAGCAGCCCGGGACGGACCTACAAGCAGTACTTC; CDR3: CASSPGRTYKQYF
size: .; J: TRBJ2-7; D: .; V: TRBV11-1; DNA: TGTACCAGCAGCCTTAGTGACTATGAGCAGTACTTC; CDR3: CTSSLSDYEQYF
size: .; J: TRBJ2-7; D: .; V: TRBV6-5; DNA: TGTGCCAGCAGGCCCGGGACTGCCTACAAGCGGTACTTC; CDR3: CASRPGTAYKRYF
size: many; J: TRBJ1-5; D: .; V: TRBV6-1; DNA: TGTGCCAGCAGGCTTTGGCGTCAGCCCCAGCATTTT; CDR3: CASRLWRQPQHF
size: .; J: TRBJ2-7; D: .; V: TRBV11-2; DNA: TGTGCCAGCAGCCGGGACCGGAGCTCCTACGAGCGATACTTC; CDR3: CASSRDRSSYERYF
size: .; J: TRBJ2-1; D: .; V: TRBV11-2; DNA: TGTGCCAGCAGCTTAGTGGGCACATGGATAGCGGAAGGGCGTGGGGAGCAGTTCTTC; CDR3: CASSLVGTWIAEGRGEQFF
size: .; J: TRBJ2-2; D: .; V: TRBV19; DNA: TGTGCCAGTAGTATATTAGGGGGAGCGAACACCGGGGAGCTGTTTTTT; CDR3: CASSILGGANTGELFF
size: .; J: TRBJ2-2; D: .; V: TRBV12-3/TRBV12-4; DNA: TGTGCCAGCAGTTACGTCACGGGGGCGAACACCGGGGAGCTGTTTTTT; CDR3: CASSYVTGANTGELFF
size: .; J: TRBJ2-5; D: .; V: TRBV11-2; DNA: TGTGCCAGCAACCAACCACGGGGATGGGAGACCCAGTACTTC; CDR3: CASNQPRGWETQYF
size: many; J: TRBJ1-1; D: .; V: TRBV12-3/TRBV12-4; DNA: TGTGCCAGCAGTTTCAACACTGAAGCTTTCTTT; CDR3: CASSFNTEAFF
size: .; J: TRBJ1-2; D: .; V: TRBV30; DNA: TGTGCCTGGAGTGTACAACGTGCTGAGGGCTACACCTTC; CDR3: CAWSVQRAEGYTF
size: .; J: TRBJ2-1; D: .; V: TRBV12-3/TRBV12-4; DNA: TGTGCCGGCAGGTTCATAGCGGAGAGTGAGCAGTTCTTC; CDR3: CAGRFIAESEQFF
size: .; J: TRBJ1-6; D: TRBD1; V: TRBV11-2; DNA: TGTGCCAACAGTATAGACTCGGACAGGGTTGATAATTCACCCCTCCACTTT; CDR3: CANSIDSDRVDNSPLHF
size: .; J: TRBJ2-7; D: TRBD1; V: TRBV4-1; DNA: TGCGCCAGCAGTCAAGTTGGGGACAGCCCCTACGAGCAGTACTTC; CDR3: CASSQVGDSPYEQYF
size: many; J: TRBJ2-1; D: .; V: TRBV13; DNA: TGTGCCAGCAGCCCCCTGAAGAGCTCCTACAATGAGCAGTTCTTC; CDR3: CASSPLKSSYNEQFF
size: .; J: TRBJ1-1; D: TRBD1; V: TRBV11-2; DNA: TGTGCCAGCACCTGGACAGGGAACACTGAAACTTTCTTT; CDR3: CASTWTGNTETFF
size: few; J: TRBJ1-1; D: .; V: TRBV5-6; DNA: TGTGCCAGCAGCTCGGCCTTACGGACCGAGGGGACTTTCTTT; CDR3: CASSSALRTEGTFF
size: many; J: TRBJ2-1; D: .; V: TRBV7-9; DNA: TGTGCCAGCAGCACCGGGGGCCTGGGCCCTGAGCAGTTCTTC; CDR3: CASSTGGLGPEQFF
size: .; J: TRBJ2-2; D: .; V: TRBV5-1; DNA: TGCACCAGCAGCGCCGCCCCCGGGGAGCTGTTTTTT; CDR3: CTSSAAPGELFF
size: once; J: TRBJ2-7; D: .; V: TRBV11-2; DNA: TGTGCCAGTAGCCAAATCGTCACGGGAGACGGTTACGAGCAGTACTTC; CDR3: CASSQIVTGDGYEQYF
size: .; J: TRBJ2-5; D: .; V: TRBV5-1; DNA: TGCGCCAGCAGTTTAGGAATGGAGACCCAGTACTTC; CDR3: CASSLGMETQYF
size: few; J: TRBJ2-3; D: .; V: TRBV5-1; DNA: TGCGCCAGCAGCCAAAGCACAGATACGCAGTATTTT; CDR3: CASSQSTDTQYF
size: medium-sized; J: TRBJ2-3; D: TRBD2; V: TRBV11-3; DNA: TGTGCCAGCAGGGGGAGGGCAGATACGCAGTATTTT; CDR3: CASRGRADTQYF